The 31 T cell receptor beta chains below were found in one sample sequenced in a study of siplizumab effects on memory and regulatory T cells. Clones were sequenced by immunoSEQ multiplex PCR, and TCRdb holds only the in-frame ones, with some missing. The sample lists 75,000 to 95,000 clones, around 90% occurring once. The source material was CD4+ T cells sorted from blood. The receptors were sampled from a human donor in good health.

The J gene is TRBJ2-7, the V gene TRBV14, with D unclear. This CDR3 is built from 16 residues. Between the trimmed V and J ends, which lost 1 base and 0 bases, there was a span of 13 bases. Germline CDR1 SGHDN, CDR2 FVKESK. Here the CDR3 reads CASSQVGGGSSYEQYF. The CDR3 coding sequence is TGTGCCAGCAGCCAAGTCGGTGGCGGCAGCTCCTACGAGCAGTACTTC.

The table lists this clone with a few counts. V is TRBV11-3 and J is TRBJ2-3; tentative D call: TRBD1 (5 bases). Germline CDR1 is SGHNT and CDR2 is YENEEA. The CDR3 has 14 amino acids. Trimming stripped 1 base from V and 6 bases from J, with 11 bases between. Here the CDR3 DNA reads TGTGCCAGCAGCTTAGGTCACAGGCGCGATACGCAGTATTTT. It encodes CASSLGHRRDTQYF.

The chain uses TRBV2 and TRBJ2-5, with D tentatively TRBD1 or TRBD2 (5 bases each). This CDR3 has 14 amino acids. Deletions cut 6 bases from V and 0 bases from J, with 11 bases between. Per the germline V gene, CDR1 is SNHLY and CDR2 is FYNNEI. The CDR3 sequence is CASRGTGYQETQYF. CDR3 nucleotide sequence: TGTGCCAGCAGAGGGACGGGGTACCAAGAGACCCAGTACTTC.

The chain combines TRBV7-8 with TRBJ1-1; no clear D. The CDR3 spans 13 residues. Germline values: CDR1 SGHVS, CDR2 FQNEAQ. V shed 5 bases and J shed 3 bases, with 10 bases lying between them. CDR3 bases: TGTGCCAGCAGCGAAAGCCGGGACACTGAAGCTTTCTTT. It translates to CASSESRDTEAFF.

The chain combines TRBV5-1 with TRBJ1-2, with D possibly being TRBD1 (5 bases). V was clipped by 0 bases and J by 2 bases, with 8 bases between them. CDR3 length: 14 amino acids. Germline CDR1 is SGHRS and CDR2 is YFSETQ. CDR3 in amino acids: CASSLVGRNYGYTF. The CDR3 nucleotides are TGCGCCAGCAGCTTGGTGGGACGGAACTATGGCTACACCTTC.

The V call is TRBV5-6, the J call TRBJ2-6, with TRBD1 matching over 9 bases. Germline CDR1 reads SGHDT; CDR2 reads YYEEEE. The CDR3 covers 18 residues. V was pared by 3 bases and J by 0 bases, with 7 bases of the junction left unmatched. CDR3 in DNA: TGTGCCAGCAGCTCGGACAGGGGAGTGCACTCTGGGGCCAACGTCCTGACTTTC. Protein sequence: CASSSDRGVHSGANVLTF. The variable domain in full, with the rest retrieved from reference TRBV5-6 and TRBJ2-6, is DAGVTQSPTHLIKTRGQQVTLRCSPKSGHDTVSWYQQALGQGPQFIFQYYEEEERQRGNFPDRFSGHQFPNYSSELNVNALLLGDSALYLCASSSDRGVHSGANVLTFGAGSRLTVL.

The chain joins TRBV28 to TRBJ2-1; 10 positions match TRBD1. This CDR3 spans 16 amino acids. From germline, CDR1 is MDHEN and CDR2 SYDVKM. V dropped 8 bases and J dropped 4; count of bases not matched to a gene: 11. The CDR3, as DNA: TGTGCCAGCCGGACAGTCCCGGGACAGGGGTACAATGAGCAGTTCTTC. Translated: CASRTVPGQGYNEQFF. The full variable domain, completed using reference TRBV28 and TRBJ2-1, is DVKVTQSSRYLVKRTGEKVFLECVQDMDHENMFWYRQDPGLGLRLIYFSYDVKMKEKGDIPEGYSVSREKKERFSLILESASTNQTSMYLCASRTVPGQGYNEQFFGPGTRLTVL.

V and J are TRBV7-9 and TRBJ2-2, with 11 bases identical to TRBD1. Germline V gives CDR1 SEHNR, CDR2 FQNEAQ (reference sequence). This CDR3 has 17 residues. The V segment lost 3 bases and the J segment 7 bases; nucleotides outside the gene matches: 10. CDR3 residues: CASSLAPGQGVIGELFF. The CDR3 region has the DNA TGTGCCAGCAGCTTGGCGCCGGGACAGGGGGTTATCGGGGAGCTGTTTTTT.

This clone was recorded once. J is TRBJ1-5 and V is TRBV6-6, with D unresolved. Between the trimmed V and J ends, which lost 5 bases and 2 bases, there was a span of 10 bases. CDR1 MNHNY and CDR2 SVGAGI come from the germline V gene (reference sequence). This CDR3 has 14 residues. This CDR3 is CASSQDTGNQPQHF. In DNA form, the CDR3 reads TGTGCCAGCAGTCAAGACACGGGCAATCAGCCCCAGCATTTT.

The CDR3 DNA is TGCAGCGTTAGGGACAGGGCGCAAGAGACCCAGTACTTC. Translating gives CSVRDRAQETQYF. The rearrangement uses TRBV29-1 and TRBJ2-5; 9 bases line up with TRBD1. V lost 5 bases to trimming and J lost 2 bases; unmatched junction nucleotides: 3. The CDR3 loop spans 13 amino acids. In germline, CDR1 is SQVTM, CDR2 ANQGSEA.

The chain couples TRBV28 to TRBJ1-5; perhaps TRBD1 as D (5 bases). Trimming removed 10 bases from V and 11 bases from J, with 12 bases in between. This CDR3 is 10 amino acids long. CDR1 MDHEN and CDR2 SYDVKM come from the germline V gene. The CDR3 DNA reads as TGTGCCACCGGTGGGGGAACCCAGCATTTT. Translated: CATGGGTQHF.

The chain carries TRBV5-4 and TRBJ2-5; 8 bases fit TRBD2. The CDR3 sequence is 15 residues long. V shed 3 bases, J shed 0 bases, and the junction held 4 bases outside the gene matches. Germline assignment: CDR1 SGHNT and CDR2 YYREEE (reference sequence). The CDR3 DNA reads TGTGCCAGCAGCTCAGGGACTAGTAACCAAGAGACCCAGTACTTC. This translates into CASSSGTSNQETQYF.

The J gene is TRBJ2-4, the V gene TRBV13; tentatively, D is TRBD2 (5 bases). Per germline, CDR1 PRHDT and CDR2 FYEKMQ (reference sequence). The CDR3 length is 18 residues. V dropped 2 bases and J dropped 1 base, with 18 bases sitting between them. The CDR3 nucleotides are TGTGCCAGCAGCTTAAGCGGTAACGGGCCGGGGGCCAAAAACATTCAGTACTTC. Protein product: CASSLSGNGPGAKNIQYF.

The chain joins TRBV19 to TRBJ2-5, with D uncertain. Trimming shortened V by 1 base and J by 2 bases, and 8 bases separated the two germline ends. CDR1 is LNHDA and CDR2 is SQIVND in the germline V gene (reference sequence). This CDR3 is 14 amino acids long. The DNA for the CDR3 is TGTGCCAGTAGTATAGCCGCTTTTCAAGAGACCCAGTACTTC. Encoded protein: CASSIAAFQETQYF.

The chain uses TRBV2 and TRBJ1-3; D unresolved. Trimming left V 3 bases short and J 0 bases short, with 3 bases between. Germline CDR1 SNHLY, CDR2 FYNNEI. This CDR3 is 13 amino acids long. CDR3 coding DNA: TGTGCCAGCAGTGACATCTCTGGAAACACCATATATTTT. Translating gives CASSDISGNTIYF.

This clone was picked up one time. The V gene is TRBV19, the J gene TRBJ1-5; TRBD1 matches 7 bases. This CDR3 spans 17 amino acids. J lost 3 bases, V lost 3 bases, and 11 bases had no gene match. Germline assignment: CDR1 LNHDA and CDR2 SQIVND (reference sequence). The CDR3 loop is CASSIRGGGRINQPQHF. As DNA, the CDR3 is TGTGCCAGTAGTATCCGTGGAGGGGGCCGGATCAATCAGCCCCAGCATTTT.

This chain joins TRBV19 and TRBJ2-7; tentative D call: TRBD1 (6 bases). The CDR3 contains 13 residues. V was clipped by 5 bases and J by 3 bases, with 11 bases between them. Germline CDR1 and CDR2: LNHDA and SQIVND (reference sequence). CDR3 nucleotides: TGTGCCAGTAGTGTAAAGGACAGCTACGAGCAGTACTTC. The encoded protein is CASSVKDSYEQYF.

This clone was seen only once. This rearrangement joins TRBV30 to TRBJ2-6, with D perhaps TRBD2 (6 bases). Trimming cost V 0 bases and J 1 base, with 10 bases left between them. The CDR3 spans 16 residues. Per the germline V gene, CDR1 is GTSNPN and CDR2 is SVGIG (reference sequence). CDR3 in amino acids: CAWSVPGRSGANVLTF. The CDR3 coding sequence is TGTGCCTGGAGTGTACCAGGGAGGTCTGGGGCCAACGTCCTGACTTTC.

The genes are TRBV30 and TRBJ1-2; no definite D call. The germline V gene has CDR1 GTSNPN and CDR2 SVGIG (reference sequence). The germline V and J ends were trimmed by 8 bases and 4 bases, with 20 bases remaining between them. The CDR3 is 14 residues long. The CDR3 nucleotides are TGTGCCGGCACGGCCAGGAGTAAGAGCTATGGCTACACCTTC. It codes for CAGTARSKSYGYTF.

The chain carries TRBV11-1 and TRBJ1-1, with 8 nucleotides matching TRBD1. Trimming cost V 5 bases and J 4 bases; bases outside gene matches: 3. Germline-derived CDR1 and CDR2 are SGHAT and FQDESV (reference sequence). The CDR3 spans 13 residues. Written as DNA, the CDR3 is TGTGCCAGCAGCCCTGACAGGGGCACTGAAGCTTTCTTT. Translated, it gives CASSPDRGTEAFF.

The gene calls are TRBV18 and TRBJ2-1; tentative D call: TRBD1 (5 bases). The CDR3 runs to 14 residues. Germline V gene sequence: CDR1 KGHSH, CDR2 LQKENI. Trimming removed 0 bases at V and 9 bases at J, with 12 bases between. CDR3 coding DNA: TGTGCCAGCTCACCACCTCAGGGTACTGGTGAGCAGTTCTTC. Encoded protein: CASSPPQGTGEQFF.

This chain connects TRBV7-9 to TRBJ2-7; D is undetermined. Germline V gene data show CDR1 as SEHNR and CDR2 as FQNEAQ (reference sequence). Trimming cost V 3 bases and J 1 base, with 10 bases left between them. The CDR3 has 14 residues. CDR3 nucleotides: TGTGCCAGCAGCTTGAACAGTCGGTCCTACGAGCAGTACTTC. Its translation is CASSLNSRSYEQYF.

The V and J genes are TRBV10-3 and TRBJ1-2, with 9 bases fitting TRBD1. Germline CDR1 is ENHRY and CDR2 is SYGVKD. The CDR3 runs 15 residues. V lost 6 bases, J lost 2 bases, and 7 bases stayed unmatched. CDR3 loop: CAISPSGTGNYGYTF. The DNA for the CDR3 is TGTGCCATCAGCCCCTCCGGGACAGGGAACTATGGCTACACCTTC.

The chain has TRBV30 and TRBJ1-5; 9 bases line up with TRBD1. With 1 base clipped from V and 6 bases from J, the junction kept 10 bases outside the gene matches. Germline lookup yields CDR1 GTSNPN and CDR2 SVGIG (reference sequence). The CDR3 covers 16 residues. In DNA, the CDR3 is TGTGCCTGGAGTGCCCGGGACAGGGTTAGGGGTCAGCCCCAGCATTTT. Protein sequence: CAWSARDRVRGQPQHF.

This chain connects TRBV5-1 to TRBJ2-1; 8 positions agree with TRBD1. Looked up from germline, CDR1 is SGHRS and CDR2 is YFSETQ. This CDR3 is built from 14 residues. The V and J ends lost 4 bases and 5 bases, in that order; junction bases with no gene match: 5. CDR3 in amino acids: CASSRGQVNNEQFF. For the CDR3, the DNA is TGCGCCAGCAGCAGGGGACAGGTTAACAATGAGCAGTTCTTC.

A remark on this clone: A junction boundary mismatches the germline segment, possibly from a read error. The chain recombines TRBV19 with TRBJ1-5; 7 bases are a match to TRBD1. This CDR3 has 15 residues. Germline CDR1 LNHDA, CDR2 SQIVND (reference sequence). CDR3 residues: CASSTQGISNRPQHF. CDR3 sequence (DNA): TGTGCCAGTAGTACACAGGGGATCAGCAATCGGCCCCAGCATTTT.

The chain links TRBV2 to TRBJ1-6; possible D gene TRBD1, 6 bases. This CDR3 is 16 amino acids long. The V gene lost 2 bases and the J gene lost 0 bases, with 8 bases spanning the gap. CDR1 is SNHLY, CDR2 FYNNEI, per germline. The CDR3 sequence: CASSEPDSSYNSPLHF. CDR3 bases: TGTGCCAGCAGTGAACCGGACAGCTCCTATAATTCACCCCTCCACTTT. Supplemented by reference TRBV2 and TRBJ1-6, the full variable domain reads EPEVTQTPSHQVTQMGQEVILRCVPISNHLYFYWYRQILGQKVEFLVSFYNNEISEKSEIFDDQFSVERPDGSNFTLKIRSTKLEDSAMYFCASSEPDSSYNSPLHFGNGTRLTVT.

The V call is TRBV5-1, the J call TRBJ1-5; the D is unclear. The CDR3 covers 15 residues. V shed 0 bases and J shed 5 bases, with 12 bases lying between them. The germline V gene has CDR1 SGHRS and CDR2 YFSETQ. Here the CDR3 reads CASSLAGTTDQPQHF. The CDR3 DNA sequence: TGCGCCAGCAGCTTGGCTGGCACGACCGATCAGCCCCAGCATTTT.

The CDR3, as DNA: TGTGCCTCCGGACTCCTCAGACCCCTTCATACGCAGTATTTT. Its translation: CASGLLRPLHTQYF. The V gene is TRBV28, the J gene TRBJ2-3; the D gene is possibly TRBD2 (5 bases). Trimming cost V 11 bases and J 7 bases, with 22 bases left between them. Germline V gives CDR1 MDHEN, CDR2 SYDVKM. This CDR3 spans 14 amino acids.

This chain uses TRBV10-3 with TRBJ1-5; no clear D gene. This CDR3 contains 14 residues. V lost 4 bases to trimming and J lost 5 bases, with 12 bases between them. Germline loops: CDR1 ENHRY, CDR2 SYGVKD. CDR3 bases: TGTGCCATCAGTGTAGGAGGGTTGGATCAGCCCCAGCATTTT. It yields the protein CAISVGGLDQPQHF.

This clone appeared a single time. The V gene is TRBV27, the J gene TRBJ2-1, with 14 nucleotides matching TRBD2. The J segment lost 7 bases and the V segment lost 6 bases, leaving 2 bases of the junction unmatched. Per the germline V gene, CDR1 is MNHEY and CDR2 is SMNVEV (reference sequence). The CDR3 spans 14 residues. The CDR3 sequence: CASRGLAGANEQFF. CDR3 DNA: TGTGCCAGCAGGGGACTAGCGGGAGCGAATGAGCAGTTCTTC.